Listed below are T cell receptor beta chains from one sample, sequenced in a study of blood T cell repertoires in COVID-19. TCRdb keeps only in-frame clones here, not all; method: immunoSEQ multiplex PCR. In the table there are about 240,000 clones, over 80% of which are singletons. The sample taken for sequencing was peripheral blood. The receptors were sampled from a human donor in a cohort sampled during active COVID-19. Each CDR3 is given with its conserved first and last residue. A D gene is named only where the DNA matches it firmly. Where a row states a size, it is once, few, many or the class of an expanded clone; other rows omit it.

cdr3_aa: CASSPGQSDQPQHF
cdr3_nt: TGTGCCAGCTCTCCGGGACAGTCCGATCAGCCCCAGCATTTT
v_call: TRBV18
j_call: TRBJ1-5
clone_size: -
d_call: TRBD1

cdr3_aa: CASSSQGSNQPQHF
cdr3_nt: TGTGCCAGCAGTTCACAGGGTAGCAATCAGCCCCAGCATTTT
v_call: TRBV6-5
j_call: TRBJ1-5
clone_size: -
d_call: -

cdr3_aa: CAGTQGRGWKAFF
cdr3_nt: TGTGCCGGAACACAGGGCAGGGGGTGGAAAGCTTTCTTT
v_call: TRBV30
j_call: TRBJ1-1
clone_size: once
d_call: TRBD1

cdr3_aa: CASEPSDTSYEQYF
cdr3_nt: TGTGCCAGCGAGCCCTCAGACACCTCCTACGAGCAGTACTTC
v_call: TRBV28
j_call: TRBJ2-7
clone_size: -
d_call: -

cdr3_aa: CASSDSQGGNTGELFF
cdr3_nt: TGTGCCAGCAGTGACTCTCAGGGGGGGAACACCGGGGAGCTGTTTTTT
v_call: TRBV6-4
j_call: TRBJ2-2
clone_size: -
d_call: -

cdr3_aa: CASRGGAGEKLFF
cdr3_nt: TGTGCCAGCAGGGGAGGGGCGGGCGAAAAACTGTTTTTT
v_call: TRBV3-1/TRBV3-2
j_call: TRBJ1-4
clone_size: -
d_call: -

cdr3_aa: CASSSGGPANEKLFF
cdr3_nt: TGTGCCAGCAGTTCAGGGGGCCCAGCTAATGAAAAACTGTTTTTT
v_call: TRBV5-4
j_call: TRBJ1-4
clone_size: -
d_call: TRBD1

cdr3_aa: CASSPLNRGGSYEQYF
cdr3_nt: TGTGCCAGCTCACCGCTCAACAGGGGGGGCTCCTACGAGCAGTACTTC
v_call: TRBV18
j_call: TRBJ2-7
clone_size: -
d_call: -

cdr3_aa: CASSRTGGQMGEQFF
cdr3_nt: TGTGCCAGCAGTCGGACAGGGGGCCAAATGGGTGAGCAGTTCTTC
v_call: TRBV7-2
j_call: TRBJ2-1
clone_size: few
d_call: TRBD1

cdr3_aa: CASSRGQGEDTIYF
cdr3_nt: TGTGCCAGCAGCAGGGGACAGGGGGAGGACACCATATATTTT
v_call: TRBV6-6
j_call: TRBJ1-3
clone_size: once
d_call: TRBD1

cdr3_aa: CSASIQDFYTF
cdr3_nt: TGCAGTGCTAGTATCCAGGACTTCTACACCTTC
v_call: TRBV20-1
j_call: TRBJ1-2
clone_size: -
d_call: -

cdr3_aa: CASSSTSGVNTQYF
cdr3_nt: TGTGCCAGCAGTTCGACTAGCGGGGTAAATACGCAGTATTTT
v_call: TRBV6-4
j_call: TRBJ2-3
clone_size: -
d_call: TRBD2

cdr3_aa: CASSINRGIGGSTDTQYF
cdr3_nt: TGTGCCAGTAGTATTAACAGGGGGATCGGCGGGAGCACAGATACGCAGTATTTT
v_call: TRBV19
j_call: TRBJ2-3
clone_size: -
d_call: TRBD1

cdr3_aa: CASSFQLVTGGSNTGELFF
cdr3_nt: TGTGCCAGCAGTTTCCAGCTAGTGACAGGGGGCTCGAACACCGGGGAGCTGTTTTTT
v_call: TRBV27
j_call: TRBJ2-2
clone_size: -
d_call: TRBD1

cdr3_aa: CASSSGQGSTDTQYF
cdr3_nt: TGTGCCAGCAGCTCAGGACAGGGGTCCACAGATACGCAGTATTTT
v_call: TRBV11-3
j_call: TRBJ2-3
clone_size: -
d_call: TRBD1

cdr3_aa: CASQIQGASDTQYF
cdr3_nt: TGCGCCAGCCAAATACAGGGGGCATCAGATACGCAGTATTTT
v_call: TRBV10-2
j_call: TRBJ2-3
clone_size: -
d_call: TRBD1

cdr3_aa: CASNSDTGKGTQYF
cdr3_nt: TGTGCCAGTAATTCGGACACAGGCAAGGGGACCCAGTACTTC
v_call: TRBV19
j_call: TRBJ2-5
clone_size: -
d_call: -

cdr3_aa: CASSLEDWVTEAFF
cdr3_nt: TGTGCCAGCAGTTTAGAGGATTGGGTCACTGAAGCTTTCTTT
v_call: TRBV28
j_call: TRBJ1-1
clone_size: -
d_call: -

cdr3_aa: CASSASRDRDNEQFF
cdr3_nt: TGTGCCAGCAGCGCCTCCCGGGACAGGGACAATGAGCAGTTCTTC
v_call: TRBV27
j_call: TRBJ2-1
clone_size: few
d_call: TRBD1

cdr3_aa: CAWSAGQGSNQPQHF
cdr3_nt: TGTGCCTGGAGCGCGGGACAGGGGAGCAATCAGCCCCAGCATTTT
v_call: TRBV30
j_call: TRBJ1-5
clone_size: -
d_call: TRBD1

cdr3_aa: CASSNTGGTGELFF
cdr3_nt: TGTGCCAGCAGCAACACAGGGGGCACCGGGGAGCTGTTTTTT
v_call: TRBV7-3
j_call: TRBJ2-2
clone_size: few
d_call: TRBD1

cdr3_aa: CAWSEGQGAVDEQYF
cdr3_nt: TGTGCCTGGAGTGAGGGACAAGGGGCGGTGGACGAGCAGTACTTC
v_call: TRBV30
j_call: TRBJ2-7
clone_size: -
d_call: -

cdr3_aa: CASSTTPGLLSSNQPQHF
cdr3_nt: TGTGCCAGCTCAACGACCCCGGGACTGTTAAGTAGCAATCAGCCCCAGCATTTT
v_call: TRBV18
j_call: TRBJ1-5
clone_size: -
d_call: -

cdr3_aa: CASSPWTGREETQYF
cdr3_nt: TGTGCCAGCAGCCCCTGGACAGGGAGGGAGGAGACCCAGTACTTC
v_call: TRBV7-9
j_call: TRBJ2-5
clone_size: once
d_call: -

cdr3_aa: CATKPGGPSSYNEQFF
cdr3_nt: TGTGCCACGAAGCCCGGGGGGCCGAGCTCCTACAATGAGCAGTTCTTC
v_call: TRBV19
j_call: TRBJ2-1
clone_size: -
d_call: -

cdr3_aa: CASSEFGVGEKLFF
cdr3_nt: TGTGCCAGCAGTGAATTTGGAGTAGGTGAAAAACTGTTTTTT
v_call: TRBV6-1
j_call: TRBJ1-4
clone_size: -
d_call: -

cdr3_aa: CASSPGLAPYEQFF
cdr3_nt: TGCGCCAGCAGTCCGGGACTAGCCCCCTATGAGCAGTTCTTC
v_call: TRBV10-1
j_call: TRBJ2-1
clone_size: -
d_call: TRBD2

cdr3_aa: CASTQRSTDTQYF
cdr3_nt: TGTGCCAGTACCCAGAGGTCGACAGATACGCAGTATTTT
v_call: TRBV19
j_call: TRBJ2-3
clone_size: -
d_call: -

cdr3_aa: CASSEQYPAVSNQPQHF
cdr3_nt: TGTGCCAGCAGCGAACAGTACCCAGCCGTGAGCAATCAGCCCCAGCATTTT
v_call: TRBV7-2
j_call: TRBJ1-5
clone_size: -
d_call: -

cdr3_aa: CASSTMGQGSGELFF
cdr3_nt: TGTGCCAGCAGTACTATGGGACAGGGGTCCGGGGAGCTGTTTTTT
v_call: TRBV28
j_call: TRBJ2-2
clone_size: -
d_call: TRBD1

cdr3_aa: CASSELTSGGANEQFF
cdr3_nt: TGTGCCAGCAGTGAATTGACTAGCGGGGGGGCCAATGAGCAGTTCTTC
v_call: TRBV25-1
j_call: TRBJ2-1
clone_size: -
d_call: TRBD2

cdr3_aa: CASTLGGGINSPLHF
cdr3_nt: TGTGCCAGCACCCTTGGAGGGGGCATTAATTCACCCCTCCACTTT
v_call: TRBV6-5
j_call: TRBJ1-6
clone_size: -
d_call: TRBD1

cdr3_aa: CASSMETSRNTGELFF
cdr3_nt: TGTGCCAGTAGTATGGAGACTAGCCGAAACACCGGGGAGCTGTTTTTT
v_call: TRBV19
j_call: TRBJ2-2
clone_size: -
d_call: TRBD2

cdr3_aa: CASSPQLIAGGPDTQYF
cdr3_nt: TGCGCCAGCAGCCCACAGCTAATAGCGGGGGGTCCGGATACGCAGTATTTT
v_call: TRBV5-1
j_call: TRBJ2-3
clone_size: -
d_call: TRBD2

cdr3_aa: CASGQGAGNEQFF
cdr3_nt: TGTGCCAGCGGCCAGGGCGCCGGTAATGAGCAGTTCTTC
v_call: TRBV11-3
j_call: TRBJ2-1
clone_size: -
d_call: -

cdr3_aa: CATERLWGNEKLFF
cdr3_nt: TGTGCCACCGAGCGGCTATGGGGAAATGAAAAACTGTTTTTT
v_call: TRBV6-5
j_call: TRBJ1-4
clone_size: -
d_call: -

cdr3_aa: CASSAPLRGSADTQYF
cdr3_nt: TGTGCCAGCAGCGCGCCGCTCAGGGGTAGCGCAGATACGCAGTATTTT
v_call: TRBV7-9
j_call: TRBJ2-3
clone_size: few
d_call: -

cdr3_aa: CASSEAERGQPQHF
cdr3_nt: TGTGCCAGCAGTGAAGCCGAAAGGGGTCAGCCCCAGCATTTT
v_call: TRBV6-1
j_call: TRBJ1-5
clone_size: -
d_call: -

cdr3_aa: CASSQAGQGPGYTF
cdr3_nt: TGTGCCAGCAGCCAGGCGGGACAGGGCCCTGGCTACACCTTC
v_call: TRBV28
j_call: TRBJ1-2
clone_size: -
d_call: TRBD1

cdr3_aa: CASSSPGLAGDTGELFF
cdr3_nt: TGTGCCAGCAGCTCCCCGGGACTAGCGGGCGACACCGGGGAGCTGTTTTTT
v_call: TRBV11-3
j_call: TRBJ2-2
clone_size: once
d_call: TRBD2

cdr3_aa: CASSNRQAGTEAFF
cdr3_nt: TGTGCCAGCAGCAACCGACAGGCGGGCACTGAAGCTTTCTTT
v_call: TRBV7-9
j_call: TRBJ1-1
clone_size: -
d_call: -

cdr3_aa: CASSLYREGDNEQFF
cdr3_nt: TGTGCCAGCAGCTTATACAGGGAAGGTGACAATGAGCAGTTCTTC
v_call: TRBV7-8
j_call: TRBJ2-1
clone_size: once
d_call: -

cdr3_aa: CASSDNLSGGEQFF
cdr3_nt: TGTGCCAGCAGTGACAACCTTAGCGGAGGTGAGCAGTTCTTC
v_call: TRBV6-1
j_call: TRBJ2-1
clone_size: -
d_call: -

cdr3_aa: CASSLLSGDGDTQYF
cdr3_nt: TGTGCCAGCAGCTTACTCAGCGGCGACGGGGATACGCAGTATTTT
v_call: TRBV7-9
j_call: TRBJ2-3
clone_size: -
d_call: -

cdr3_aa: CASRDSATDTQYF
cdr3_nt: TGCGCCAGTCGGGACTCGGCCACAGATACGCAGTATTTT
v_call: TRBV10-2
j_call: TRBJ2-3
clone_size: -
d_call: -

cdr3_aa: CSVVGGEGGGYTF
cdr3_nt: TGCAGCGTTGTAGGGGGGGAGGGGGGAGGCTACACCTTC
v_call: TRBV29-1
j_call: TRBJ1-2
clone_size: once
d_call: -

cdr3_aa: CASSNRQGDQPQHF
cdr3_nt: TGTGCCAGCAGCAACCGACAGGGAGATCAGCCCCAGCATTTT
v_call: TRBV7-2
j_call: TRBJ1-5
clone_size: -
d_call: TRBD1

cdr3_aa: CASSPRAGDPGNTIYF
cdr3_nt: TGTGCCAGCAGTCCTCGGGCAGGGGACCCTGGAAACACCATATATTTT
v_call: TRBV25-1
j_call: TRBJ1-3
clone_size: -
d_call: -

cdr3_aa: CASSPKRRLQETQYF
cdr3_nt: TGTGCCAGCAGCCCAAAGAGGCGGCTCCAAGAGACCCAGTACTTC
v_call: TRBV7-9
j_call: TRBJ2-5
clone_size: -
d_call: -

cdr3_aa: CSASELNQPQHF
cdr3_nt: TGCAGTGCTAGTGAACTCAATCAGCCCCAGCATTTT
v_call: TRBV20-1
j_call: TRBJ1-5
clone_size: -
d_call: -

cdr3_aa: CASSPAEAYQPQHF
cdr3_nt: TGTGCCAGCTCACCAGCCGAGGCCTATCAGCCCCAGCATTTT
v_call: TRBV18
j_call: TRBJ1-5
clone_size: -
d_call: -

cdr3_aa: CASSLLAGGPGTDTQYF
cdr3_nt: TGTGCCAGCAGCTTATTAGCGGGGGGGCCGGGCACAGATACGCAGTATTTT
v_call: TRBV7-2
j_call: TRBJ2-3
clone_size: -
d_call: TRBD2

cdr3_aa: CSARGSQETQYF
cdr3_nt: TGCAGCGCACGGGGGTCCCAAGAGACCCAGTACTTC
v_call: TRBV29-1
j_call: TRBJ2-5
clone_size: -
d_call: -

cdr3_aa: CATSRVRTGGMNTEAFF
cdr3_nt: TGTGCCACCAGCAGAGTTAGGACAGGGGGGATGAACACTGAAGCTTTCTTT
v_call: TRBV15
j_call: TRBJ1-1
clone_size: -
d_call: TRBD1

cdr3_aa: CASSLTGVLEAFF
cdr3_nt: TGTGCCAGCAGTTTGACAGGGGTCCTTGAAGCTTTCTTT
v_call: TRBV6-1
j_call: TRBJ1-1
clone_size: -
d_call: TRBD1

cdr3_aa: CATSEPGLAHSYNEQFF
cdr3_nt: TGTGCCACCAGTGAGCCGGGACTAGCGCACTCCTACAATGAGCAGTTCTTC
v_call: TRBV24-1
j_call: TRBJ2-1
clone_size: once
d_call: TRBD2

cdr3_aa: CASRRTAGELFF
cdr3_nt: TGTGCCAGCAGGCGAACGGCCGGGGAGCTGTTTTTT
v_call: TRBV28
j_call: TRBJ2-2
clone_size: -
d_call: -